A single sample is the source of the 2 T cell receptor beta chains below, sequenced in a study of CD8 T cells in ankylosing spondylitis. TCRdb re-called the 5' RACE reads with MiXCR, one entry per CDR3 protein. The sample carries 250,000 to 300,000 distinct CDR3 sequences, around 20% recorded once. Sample: blood, either unsorted or a sorted T cell fraction (not recorded which). The receptors stem from a male donor with ankylosing spondylitis or in good health (not recorded which).

J is TRBJ2-4 and V is TRBV6-6; D is ambiguous. Germline V CDR1 and CDR2: MNHNY, SVGAGI (reference sequence). This CDR3 region has 12 residues. The germline V and J ends were trimmed by 5 bases and 6 bases, with 8 bases remaining between them. The CDR3 loop reads CASSPQANIQYF. CDR3 bases: TGTGCCAGCAGTCCCCAGGCAAACATTCAGTACTTC.

In its sample, this clonotype was seen a few times. The chain is built from TRBV7-2 and TRBJ2-5, with TRBD1 matching 7 bases. CDR3 length: 15 amino acids. Per the germline V gene, CDR1 is SGHTA and CDR2 is FQGNSA. V shed 1 base and J 1 base; nucleotides not matched to a gene: 3. The CDR3 is CASSLGGQTQETQYF. In DNA, the CDR3 is TGTGCCAGCAGCTTAGGGGGACAGACCCAAGAGACCCAGTACTTC.